These 2 T cell receptor beta chains came from one sample sequenced in a study of CD8 T cells in Susac syndrome. RNA in amounts of 0.5 to 1 ug was reverse transcribed with random hexamers. Using its own MiXCR run on the immunoSEQ multiplex PCR reads, TCRdb lists one record per CDR3 protein. Among about 240,000 distinct CDR3 sequences listed, 90% to 97% were seen once. The specimen sequenced was CD4+ T cells from PBMCs. The receptors derive from a human donor with Susac syndrome.

The chain has TRBV1 and TRBJ2-1. TRBV1 is reported as a pseudogene. CDR3 length: 12 amino acids. CDR3 in amino acids: CTSSQVLGEQFF. Written as DNA, the CDR3 is TGCACCAGCAGCCAGGTCTTGGGCGAGCAGTTCTTC.

This clonotype occurred once. The chain joins TRBV4-1 to TRBJ2-5; a possible D gene is TRBD2 (6 bases). Trimming stripped 4 bases from V and 9 bases from J, with 18 bases between. The CDR3 has 14 residues. In germline, CDR1 is MGHRA, CDR2 YSYEKL. In DNA form, the CDR3 reads TGCGCCAGCAGCCTTGCCACCCCGGAGGGTGCCCAGTACTTC. Protein sequence: CASSLATPEGAQYF.